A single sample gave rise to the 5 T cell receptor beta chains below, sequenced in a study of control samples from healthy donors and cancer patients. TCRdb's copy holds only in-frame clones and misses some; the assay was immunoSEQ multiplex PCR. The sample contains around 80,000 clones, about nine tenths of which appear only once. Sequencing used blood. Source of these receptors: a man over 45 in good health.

This chain's CDR3 is CAWSPKIFNTGELFF. As DNA, the CDR3 is TGTGCCTGGAGTCCGAAGATCTTTAACACCGGGGAGCTGTTTTTT. The chain carries TRBV30 and TRBJ2-2; no clear D. CDR1 is GTSNPN and CDR2 is SVGIG in the germline V gene (reference sequence). V was clipped by 2 bases and J by 2 bases, with 12 bases between them. The CDR3 has 15 amino acids.

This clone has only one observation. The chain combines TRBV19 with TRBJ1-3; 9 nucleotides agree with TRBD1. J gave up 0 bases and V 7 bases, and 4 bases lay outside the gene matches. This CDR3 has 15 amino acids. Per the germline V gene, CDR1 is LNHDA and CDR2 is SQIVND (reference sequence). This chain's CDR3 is CASTRDRDSGNTIYF. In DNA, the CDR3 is TGTGCCAGTACCCGGGACAGGGACTCTGGAAACACCATATATTTT.

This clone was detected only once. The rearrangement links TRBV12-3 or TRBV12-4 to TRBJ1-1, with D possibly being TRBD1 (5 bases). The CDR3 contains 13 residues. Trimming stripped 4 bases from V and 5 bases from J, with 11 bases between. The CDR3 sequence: CASSSLQGTEAFF. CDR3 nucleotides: TGTGCCAGCAGTTCTCTCCAGGGTACTGAAGCTTTCTTT.

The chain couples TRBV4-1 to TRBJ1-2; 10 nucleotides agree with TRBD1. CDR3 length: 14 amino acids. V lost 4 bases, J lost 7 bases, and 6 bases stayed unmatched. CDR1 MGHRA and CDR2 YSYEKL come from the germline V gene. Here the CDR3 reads CASSPRQGASGYTF. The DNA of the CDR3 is TGCGCCAGCAGCCCGAGACAGGGGGCAAGTGGCTACACCTTC.

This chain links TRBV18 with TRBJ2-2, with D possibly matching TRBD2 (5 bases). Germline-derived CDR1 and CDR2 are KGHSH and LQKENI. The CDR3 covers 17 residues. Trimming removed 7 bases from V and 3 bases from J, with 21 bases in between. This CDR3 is CASFHGVRYSDTGELFF. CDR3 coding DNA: TGTGCCAGCTTCCACGGGGTACGGTATTCGGACACCGGGGAGCTGTTTTTT.